A single sample gave rise to the 22 T cell receptor beta chains below, sequenced in a study of identical twins. TCRdb called the 5' RACE reads again in MiXCR, with one record for every CDR3 protein. The sample carries 510,000 or so distinct CDR3 sequences, 13% to 15% recorded once. The data were also submitted as part of a second study, on yellow fever vaccine responses in identical twins.

Source material: CD4+ T cells sorted from blood. These receptors were obtained from a young woman in good health.

There are a few counts of this clonotype. This chain links TRBV29-1 with TRBJ2-1; tentatively, D is TRBD1 or TRBD2 (5 bases each). Trimming took off 5 bases at V and 0 bases at J, with 11 bases between the two ends. The CDR3 runs 14 residues. The germline V gene has CDR1 SQVTM and CDR2 ANQGSEA. The CDR3, as DNA: TGCAGCGTTATGGGGGTAAGCTCCTACAATGAGCAGTTCTTC. Translated, it gives CSVMGVSSYNEQFF.

This clonotype has only a few counts. V gene TRBV12-3 or TRBV12-4 combines with J gene TRBJ1-1, with 7 positions matching TRBD1. The V segment lost 5 bases and the J segment 3 bases; nucleotides outside the gene matches: 6. This CDR3 is built from 14 residues. The CDR3 here is CASSQQGLDTEAFF. The CDR3 coding sequence is TGTGCCAGCAGTCAACAGGGGTTGGACACTGAAGCTTTCTTT.

V gene TRBV5-1 combines with J gene TRBJ2-1; D remains ambiguous. Trimming left V 0 bases short and J 0 bases short, with 13 bases between. The CDR3 is 17 amino acids. Germline V CDR1 and CDR2: SGHRS, YFSETQ. Here the CDR3 DNA reads TGCGCCAGCAGCTTGGTCCCGAGAGGCAGCTCCTACAATGAGCAGTTCTTC. Translating gives CASSLVPRGSSYNEQFF.

This clonotype was seen more than once but under ten times. V and J are TRBV7-9 and TRBJ1-4, with D tentatively TRBD1 (5 bases). The CDR3 sequence is 15 residues long. Deletions cut 3 bases from V and 4 bases from J, with 12 bases between. From germline, CDR1 is SEHNR and CDR2 FQNEAQ (reference sequence). CDR3 amino acids: CASSFRQSVNEKLFF. The CDR3 DNA sequence: TGTGCCAGCAGCTTCAGACAGTCCGTTAATGAAAAACTGTTTTTT.

In this sample, this clonotype turned up many times. The V and J genes are TRBV12-3 or TRBV12-4 and TRBJ1-6; D is unclear. With 6 bases removed from V and 6 bases from J, the gap between germline ends came to 12 bases. The CDR3 consists of 14 residues. The CDR3 protein is CASRGTSPNSPLHF. The CDR3 nucleotides read TGTGCCAGCAGAGGCACGAGCCCTAATTCACCCCTCCACTTT.

This clonotype has a handful of counts. The chain carries TRBV2 and TRBJ2-1; D may match TRBD1 or TRBD2 (5 bases each). The germline CDR1 and CDR2 sequences are SNHLY and FYNNEI. Trimming left V 6 bases short and J 0 bases short, with 9 bases between. The CDR3 contains 14 residues. The CDR3 DNA reads as TGTGCCAGCAGGAGGGACCACTCCTACAATGAGCAGTTCTTC. Translation gives CASRRDHSYNEQFF.

This clonotype was seen a handful of times. The chain uses TRBV14 and TRBJ1-2; D gene uncertain. V was shortened by 8 bases and J by 2 bases, with 12 bases between the two germline ends. CDR3 length equals 13 residues. The germline gives CDR1 SGHDN, CDR2 FVKESK. DNA of the CDR3: TGTGCCAGCCCCCCAAAGGACAACTATGGCTACACCTTC. This codes for CASPPKDNYGYTF.

This clonotype was seen at least ten times. The V and J genes are TRBV12-3 or TRBV12-4 and TRBJ1-1; the match to TRBD1 covers 7 bases. This CDR3 is 14 amino acids long. Germline trimming cut 3 bases from V and 5 bases from J; bases unmatched to any gene: 6. The CDR3 here is CASSLGGTVTEAFF. The CDR3, as DNA: TGTGCCAGCAGTTTGGGGGGGACAGTTACTGAAGCTTTCTTT.

The chain joins TRBV10-3 to TRBJ2-1, with 9 bases aligning to TRBD2. V was clipped by 6 bases and J by 10 bases; unmatched bases: 10. CDR1 ENHRY and CDR2 SYGVKD come from the germline V gene. This CDR3 comprises 14 residues. CDR3 protein: CAIRSTSGDPEQFF. CDR3 nucleotide sequence: TGTGCCATCAGGTCGACTAGCGGAGACCCAGAGCAGTTCTTC.

This chain joins TRBV10-2 and TRBJ1-1, with TRBD1 identical over 9 bases. Germline values: CDR1 WSHSY, CDR2 SAAADI. V dropped 3 bases and J dropped 7; count of bases not matched to a gene: 9. CDR3 length: 15 residues. The CDR3 here is CASSDLQGARGEAFF. The CDR3 DNA reads as TGCGCCAGCAGTGACTTACAGGGGGCGCGGGGTGAAGCTTTCTTT.

The chain uses TRBV6-2 or TRBV6-3 and TRBJ1-5; D is unclear. V lost 2 bases and J 9 bases, leaving 8 bases between the germline ends. Germline CDR1 MNHEY, CDR2 SVGEGT. The CDR3 extends over 12 amino acids. The CDR3: CASSYPARPQHF. The CDR3, as DNA: TGTGCCAGCAGTTACCCTGCTCGGCCCCAGCATTTT.

This chain joins TRBV20-1 and TRBJ2-3; 9 bases align to TRBD1. The CDR3 consists of 13 residues. The V gene end was trimmed by 6 bases and the J gene end by 4 bases; junction bases not matched to a gene: 5. Germline V gene data show CDR1 as DFQATT and CDR2 as SNEGSKA (reference sequence). CDR3 sequence (DNA): TGCAGTGCCCGACAGGGGGGTGCAGATACGCAGTATTTT. Protein: CSARQGGADTQYF.

The chain uses TRBV15 and TRBJ2-1, with a weak D call TRBD2 (5 bases). There are 15 residues in the CDR3. V lost 1 base to trimming and J lost 7 bases, with 14 bases between them. Per germline, CDR1 LNHNV and CDR2 YYDKDF (reference sequence). The CDR3 loop reads CATSRVEAVMNEQFF. The CDR3 nucleotides are TGTGCCACCAGCAGAGTGGAGGCGGTCATGAATGAGCAGTTCTTC.

This rearrangement joins TRBV7-9 to TRBJ2-1; D is ambiguous. This CDR3 contains 15 residues. Trimming left V 1 base short and J 8 bases short, with 15 bases between. From germline, CDR1 is SEHNR and CDR2 FQNEAQ (reference sequence). CDR3 residues: CASSLGAPGWDEQFF. As DNA, the CDR3 is TGTGCCAGCAGCTTAGGGGCCCCCGGGTGGGATGAGCAGTTCTTC.

The genes are TRBV6-5 and TRBJ2-1; TRBD1 matches 10 bases. V lost 2 bases, J lost 2 bases, and 3 bases stayed unmatched. Germline-derived CDR1 and CDR2 are MNHEY and SVGAGI. The CDR3 contains 16 residues. This CDR3 reads CASSYTGTGAYNEQFF. The CDR3, as DNA: TGTGCCAGCAGTTACACCGGGACAGGGGCCTACAATGAGCAGTTCTTC.

V gene TRBV5-1 combines with J gene TRBJ1-2; TRBD1 matches at 9 bases. Trimming cost V 0 bases and J 6 bases; bases outside gene matches: 6. Looked up from germline, CDR1 is SGHRS and CDR2 is YFSETQ. The CDR3 runs 15 residues. CDR3: CASSLAFRTGDGYTF. The CDR3 DNA is TGCGCCAGCAGCTTGGCGTTCCGGACAGGGGATGGCTACACCTTC.

V and J are TRBV25-1 and TRBJ2-2; TRBD1 matches at 7 bases. The CDR3 is made up of 15 amino acids. Trimming at V came to 1 base and at J to 3 bases, leaving 2 bases not matched to a gene. Germline CDR1 and CDR2: MGHDK and SYGVNS. In DNA, the CDR3 is TGTGCCAGCAGTGAATTGGACAGGTACACCGGGGAGCTGTTTTTT. Its protein product is CASSELDRYTGELFF.

This rearrangement joins TRBV6-1 to TRBJ2-2; 10 nucleotides match TRBD1. CDR1 and CDR2 (germline): MNHNS, SASEGT. V was pared by 7 bases and J by 4 bases, with 15 bases of the junction left unmatched. The CDR3 is 18 amino acids. The CDR3 spells CASKSDRGSMIGTGELFF. In DNA form, the CDR3 reads TGTGCCAGCAAGTCGGACAGGGGGTCAATGATAGGCACCGGGGAGCTGTTTTTT.

This clonotype was detected a few times. CDR3: CAISSSRNEQFF. In nucleotides, the CDR3 is TGTGCCATCAGTTCTAGCCGAAATGAGCAGTTCTTC. The J gene is TRBJ2-1, the V gene TRBV10-3; tentatively, D is TRBD2 (5 bases). The CDR3 runs 12 residues. V shed 5 bases and J shed 7 bases, with 9 bases lying between them. CDR1 ENHRY and CDR2 SYGVKD come from the germline V gene.

This clonotype has just a few counts. The chain has TRBV5-1 and TRBJ2-3; 10 bases align to TRBD2. Germline CDR1 SGHRS, CDR2 YFSETQ. The CDR3 is made up of 14 amino acids. V lost 8 bases and J lost 3; bases outside the gene matches: 6. CDR3 DNA: TGCGCCAGTTCTAGCGGGGGCTGGACAGATACGCAGTATTTT. As protein: CASSSGGWTDTQYF.

CDR3: CASDDRVQETQYF. The CDR3 nucleotides read TGTGCCAGCGACGACAGGGTCCAAGAGACCCAGTACTTC. The chain has TRBV25-1 and TRBJ2-5, with TRBD1 matching over 7 bases. This CDR3 has 13 residues. Germline V lookup: CDR1 MGHDK, CDR2 SYGVNS. With 8 bases clipped from V and 1 base from J, the junction kept 4 bases outside the gene matches. Drawing the rest from reference TRBV25-1 and TRBJ2-5, the complete variable domain is EADIYQTPRYLVIGTGKKITLECSQTMGHDKMYWYQQDPGMELHLIHYSYGVNSTEKGDLSSESTVSRIRTEHFPLTLESARPSHTSQYLCASDDRVQETQYFGPGTRLLVL.

This clonotype was observed a few times. The V and J genes are TRBV20-1 and TRBJ2-1; TRBD1 agrees at 8 bases. CDR1 and CDR2 from the germline V gene are DFQATT and SNEGSKA (reference sequence). After removal of 0 bases from V and 8 bases from J, the junction contained 9 bases not matched to a gene. This CDR3 has 15 residues. CDR3 residues: CSARDPRQGTDEQFF. As DNA, the CDR3 is TGCAGTGCTAGAGATCCCAGACAGGGGACCGATGAGCAGTTCTTC.